These 19 T cell receptor beta chains share one sample of origin, sequenced in a study of T cells in localized non-small cell lung cancer. TCRdb keeps only in-frame clones here, not all; method: immunoSEQ multiplex PCR. The sample contains tens of thousands of clones, 84% of which appear only once. The source material was peripheral blood, sampled before any cancer treatment. All receptors come from a female donor older than 55 with stage I lung adenocarcinoma.

The V call is TRBV5-1, the J call TRBJ2-3; D is unresolved. This CDR3 is built from 12 residues. V dropped 2 bases and J dropped 6 bases, with 7 bases sitting between them. Per the germline V gene, CDR1 is SGHRS and CDR2 is YFSETQ. Written as DNA, the CDR3 is TGCGCCAGCAGCTTCTTGTCGGATACGCAGTATTTT. Its protein product is CASSFLSDTQYF.

The chain joins TRBV18 to TRBJ1-1; D ambiguous. The CDR3 covers 11 residues. Germline V CDR1 and CDR2: KGHSH, LQKENI. Trimming stripped 6 bases from V and 2 bases from J, with 4 bases between. This chain's CDR3 is CASSLNTEAFF. The CDR3 DNA reads TGTGCCAGCTCCCTTAACACTGAAGCTTTCTTT.

This chain connects TRBV7-2 to TRBJ1-1; possibly TRBD1 for D (5 bases). Germline V gene sequence: CDR1 SGHTA, CDR2 FQGNSA. The CDR3 loop spans 14 amino acids. With 2 bases removed from V and 4 bases from J, the gap between germline ends came to 11 bases. Here the CDR3 reads CASSLFQGGTEAFF. The CDR3 DNA is TGTGCCAGCAGCTTATTCCAGGGTGGCACTGAAGCTTTCTTT. Supplemented by reference TRBV7-2 and TRBJ1-1, the full variable domain reads GAGVSQSPSNKVTEKGKDVELRCDPISGHTALYWYRQSLGQGLEFLIYFQGNSAPDKSGLPSDRFSAERTGGSVSTLTIQRTQQEDSAVYLCASSLFQGGTEAFFGQGTRLTVV.

CDR3 nucleotide sequence: TGTGCCAGCAGTGGGGACAGCAATGAGCAGTTCTTC. It translates to CASSGDSNEQFF. This chain links TRBV7-9 with TRBJ2-1, with 7 positions matching TRBD1. V was clipped by 6 bases and J by 6 bases; unmatched bases: 2. CDR1 is SEHNR and CDR2 is FQNEAQ in the germline V gene (reference sequence). The CDR3 spans 12 residues.

The rearrangement links TRBV6-5 to TRBJ1-5; D is possibly TRBD1 (6 bases). The germline gives CDR1 MNHEY, CDR2 SVGAGI. The CDR3 consists of 15 residues. Trimming took off 6 bases at V and 2 bases at J, with 14 bases between the two ends. The CDR3: CASSLDRRGNQPQHF. CDR3 DNA: TGTGCCAGCAGCCTAGACAGGAGAGGCAATCAGCCCCAGCATTTT.

The chain combines TRBV5-1 with TRBJ1-3, with D tentatively TRBD1 (5 bases). V lost 4 bases to trimming and J lost 0 bases, with 14 bases between them. Germline values: CDR1 SGHRS, CDR2 YFSETQ. The CDR3 is made up of 16 amino acids. The CDR3 region has the DNA TGCGCCAGCAGCCGGGGGACGGTTGGCTCTGGAAACACCATATATTTT. Protein sequence: CASSRGTVGSGNTIYF.

The genes are TRBV9 and TRBJ2-5, with a possible D match to TRBD2 (5 bases). Trimming removed 0 bases from V and 1 base from J, with 16 bases in between. Germline values: CDR1 SGDLS, CDR2 YYNGEE. The CDR3 contains 17 residues. CDR3 nucleotides: TGTGCCAGCAGCGTAGCTTCGGGGAGCGGTACCCAAGAGACCCAGTACTTC. It encodes CASSVASGSGTQETQYF.

The chain combines TRBV19 with TRBJ1-2; D might be TRBD1 (5 bases). Germline V gives CDR1 LNHDA, CDR2 SQIVND (reference sequence). The CDR3 runs 15 residues. V lost 3 bases, J lost 0 bases, and 11 bases lay in between. The CDR3 reads CASSIRQPTNYGYTF. The CDR3 bases are TGTGCCAGTAGTATTCGACAGCCTACTAACTATGGCTACACCTTC. The full variable domain, its missing parts supplied by reference TRBV19 and TRBJ1-2, is DGGITQSPKYLFRKEGQNVTLSCEQNLNHDAMYWYRQDPGQGLRLIYYSQIVNDFQKGDIAEGYSVSREKKESFPLTVTSAQKNPTAFYLCASSIRQPTNYGYTFGSGTRLTVV.

The chain employs TRBV6-5 and TRBJ2-7; no firm D call. V was trimmed by 0 bases and J by 3 bases, leaving 15 bases between them. Per the germline V gene, CDR1 is MNHEY and CDR2 is SVGAGI. This CDR3 contains 16 residues. CDR3 in DNA: TGTGCCAGCAGTTACTCGACGAACCGGGTGCTCTACGAGCAGTACTTC. Its translation: CASSYSTNRVLYEQYF.

This rearrangement joins TRBV13 to TRBJ1-5; 7 bases are shared with TRBD1. Looked up from germline, CDR1 is PRHDT and CDR2 is FYEKMQ (reference sequence). The CDR3 is made up of 14 amino acids. J lost 4 bases, V lost 3 bases, and 3 bases had no gene match. The CDR3 bases are TGTGCCAGCAGCTTGGGGACAGAGAATCAGCCCCAGCATTTT. It codes for CASSLGTENQPQHF. The whole variable domain, filled in from reference TRBV13 and TRBJ1-5, reads AAGVIQSPRHLIKEKRETATLKCYPIPRHDTVYWYQQGPGQDPQFLISFYEKMQSDKGSIPDRFSAQQFSDYHSELNMSSLELGDSALYFCASSLGTENQPQHFGDGTRLSIL.

This clone was counted only a few times. Other DNA sequences in the same sample also yield this CDR3. The chain has TRBV5-6 and TRBJ1-2; TRBD1 agrees at 7 bases. The CDR3 sequence is 12 residues long. Germline values: CDR1 SGHDT, CDR2 YYEEEE. V was clipped by 4 bases and J by 7 bases; unmatched bases: 4. The CDR3 sequence: CASSLDRVGYTF. The CDR3 DNA is TGTGCCAGCAGCCTAGACAGGGTTGGCTACACCTTC. Full variable domain (remainder filled in from reference TRBV5-6 and TRBJ1-2): DAGVTQSPTHLIKTRGQQVTLRCSPKSGHDTVSWYQQALGQGPQFIFQYYEEEERQRGNFPDRFSGHQFPNYSSELNVNALLLGDSALYLCASSLDRVGYTFGSGTRLTVV.

This clone has just a few counts. This chain joins TRBV30 and TRBJ1-1; possibly TRBD1 for D (5 bases). The CDR3 contains 12 residues. Germline V lookup: CDR1 GTSNPN, CDR2 SVGIG (reference sequence). V was trimmed by 1 base and J by 7 bases, leaving 10 bases between them. In DNA form, the CDR3 reads TGTGCCTGGAGTGGGGACGCGGGTGAAGCTTTCTTT. Translation: CAWSGDAGEAFF.

This chain connects TRBV5-5 to TRBJ1-5, with 7 bases aligning to TRBD1. The V gene's germline CDR1 is SGHKS and CDR2 YYEKEE (reference sequence). V was clipped by 4 bases and J by 4 bases; unmatched bases: 8. CDR3 length: 15 amino acids. The CDR3 spells CASSGGDRVNQPQHF. For the CDR3, the DNA is TGTGCCAGCAGCGGGGGGGACAGAGTTAATCAGCCCCAGCATTTT. Full variable domain (missing parts from reference TRBV5-5 and TRBJ1-5): DAGVTQSPTHLIKTRGQQVTLRCSPISGHKSVSWYQQVLGQGPQFIFQYYEKEERGRGNFPDRFSARQFPNYSSELNVNALLLGDSALYLCASSGGDRVNQPQHFGDGTRLSIL.

This clone has just one count. The rearrangement links TRBV5-4 to TRBJ1-4, with no clear D. Trimming removed 9 bases at V and 0 bases at J, with 12 bases between. Germline V CDR1 and CDR2: SGHNT, YYREEE (reference sequence). This CDR3 has 14 residues. The CDR3 here is CATKSGTTNEKLFF. CDR3 bases: TGTGCCACCAAGAGTGGGACAACTAATGAAAAACTGTTTTTT. The complete variable domain, with remaining parts taken from reference TRBV5-4 and TRBJ1-4, reads ETGVTQSPTHLIKTRGQQVTLRCSSQSGHNTVSWYQQALGQGPQFIFQYYREEENGRGNFPPRFSGLQFPNYSSELNVNALELDDSALYLCATKSGTTNEKLFFGSGTQLSVL.

V is TRBV6-5 and J is TRBJ1-4; D call uncertain. V lost 2 bases to trimming and J lost 4 bases, with 8 bases between them. Germline V lookup: CDR1 MNHEY, CDR2 SVGAGI. The CDR3 has 14 residues. The CDR3: CASSYEVFNEKLFF. CDR3 coding DNA: TGTGCCAGCAGTTACGAGGTGTTTAATGAAAAACTGTTTTTT.

The chain couples TRBV5-1 to TRBJ2-7; either TRBD1 or TRBD2 may fit D (5 bases each). This CDR3 has 14 residues. Trimming took 7 bases from V and 0 from J, leaving 14 bases between them. CDR1 and CDR2 (germline): SGHRS, YFSETQ. In DNA, the CDR3 is TGCGCCAGCGGATGGATGGGGACCTCCTACGAGCAGTACTTC. Amino acids: CASGWMGTSYEQYF.

To note about this clone: At one of its ends the junction is not consistent with the germline gene, which may arise from a read error. The CDR3 sequence is CASSLGLGQGGYNEQFF. DNA of the CDR3: TGTGCTAGCAGCTTAGGACTAGGACAGGGGGGTTACAATGAGCAGTTCTTC. The chain joins TRBV7-7 to TRBJ2-1, with 10 bases aligning to TRBD1. The CDR3 covers 17 residues. CDR1 is SSHAT, CDR2 FNYEAQ, per germline (reference sequence).

This chain joins TRBV2 and TRBJ1-6; TRBD1 matches at 9 bases. Trimming removed 3 bases from V and 10 bases from J; junction bases left unmatched: 10. The CDR3 extends over 16 amino acids. Per germline, CDR1 SNHLY and CDR2 FYNNEI. The CDR3 sequence: CASSERGTGLGSPLHF. As DNA, the CDR3 is TGTGCCAGCAGTGAGCGAGGGACAGGGTTGGGATCACCCCTCCACTTT.

V and J are TRBV6-4 and TRBJ2-5; tentatively, D is TRBD1 (6 bases). The V end lost 10 bases, the J end lost 5 bases, and 17 bases lay between the germline ends. This CDR3 has 13 residues. The germline CDR1 and CDR2 sequences are MRHNA and SNTAGT. In nucleotides, the CDR3 is TGTGCCACCTCGGCCCAAAGGGGGGAGACCCAGTACTTC. Translation gives CATSAQRGETQYF.